There are a few counts of the clone carrying this TCR beta chain. Its antigen is undetermined. Libraries for TCR beta were made by quantitative 5'-RACE with molecular barcodes. TCRdb processed the 5' RACE reads anew with MiXCR; each CDR3 protein has one entry. The table shows 450,000 or so distinct CDR3 sequences, with roughly 26% occurring only once. CDR1 MRHNA and CDR2 SNTAGT come from the germline V gene. The CDR3 runs 14 residues. J gave up 7 bases and V 6 bases, and 9 bases lay outside the gene matches. This record belongs to a study of CD8 T cells in ankylosing spondylitis. General observations from the study: Disease-associated clones were reportedly significantly overrepresented in matched ankylosing spondylitis synovial fluid. Characteristic, it appeared, of ankylosing spondylitis blood was a TCR beta motif of several highly homologous variants. Clones that were linked to disease were CD8+ and were relatively rare in peripheral blood. Some motif variants were previously reported in reactive arthritis synovial fluid and blood.

Input material: blood, either unsorted or a sorted T cell fraction (not recorded which). V is TRBV6-4 and J is TRBJ1-1, with TRBD1 matching over 9 bases. The TCR was taken from a male donor with ankylosing spondylitis. The CDR3 sequence: CASSPNRGPGEAFF. CDR3 nucleotide sequence: TGTGCCAGCAGCCCGAACAGGGGGCCGGGTGAAGCTTTCTTT.